This T cell receptor (beta chain) appears in the sequencing data of a study of cytomegalovirus exposure and HLA in healthy donors. Use of 60 Vbeta and 13 Jbeta primers characterized the PCR. Profiling relied on immunoSEQ multiplex PCR, and the TCRdb table lists in-frame clones only, not all of them. The sample holds approximately 110,000 clones. Study-wide results and limits: It was reported that the classifier diagnosed cytomegalovirus status with high specificity and sensitivity in both the original and validation cohorts.

A word on this clone: Its antigen remains unknown.

The receptor was derived from a man between 18 and 29 years old in good health and CMV-seronegative. The specimen sequenced was PBMCs.

CDR3 in DNA: TGCGCCAGCAGCTTCGGGAGCTCCTACAATGAGCAGTTCTTC. Its translation: CASSFGSSYNEQFF. This chain joins TRBV5-1 and TRBJ2-1; D is possibly TRBD2 (6 bases). V was clipped by 2 bases and J by 0 bases, with 6 bases between them. The CDR3 runs 14 residues. The germline V gene has CDR1 SGHRS and CDR2 YFSETQ.